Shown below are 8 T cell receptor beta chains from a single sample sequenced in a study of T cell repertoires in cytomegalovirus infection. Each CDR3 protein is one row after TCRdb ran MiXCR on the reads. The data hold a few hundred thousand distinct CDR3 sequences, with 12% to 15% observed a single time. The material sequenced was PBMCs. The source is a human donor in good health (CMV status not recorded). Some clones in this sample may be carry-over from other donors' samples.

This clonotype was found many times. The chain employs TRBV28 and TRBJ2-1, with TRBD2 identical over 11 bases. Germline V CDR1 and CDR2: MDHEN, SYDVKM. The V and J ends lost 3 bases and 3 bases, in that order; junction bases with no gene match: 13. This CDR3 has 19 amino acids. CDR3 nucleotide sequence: TGTGCCAGCAGTTTTTTGCCTCCGACCGGGACTAGCGGCTACAATGAGCAGTTCTTC. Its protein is CASSFLPPTGTSGYNEQFF.

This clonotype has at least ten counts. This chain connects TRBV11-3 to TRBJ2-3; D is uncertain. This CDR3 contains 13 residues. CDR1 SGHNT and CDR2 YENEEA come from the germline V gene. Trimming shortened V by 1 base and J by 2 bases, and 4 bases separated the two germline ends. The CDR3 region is CASSLGTTDTQYF. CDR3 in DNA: TGTGCCAGCAGCTTAGGTACCACAGATACGCAGTATTTT.

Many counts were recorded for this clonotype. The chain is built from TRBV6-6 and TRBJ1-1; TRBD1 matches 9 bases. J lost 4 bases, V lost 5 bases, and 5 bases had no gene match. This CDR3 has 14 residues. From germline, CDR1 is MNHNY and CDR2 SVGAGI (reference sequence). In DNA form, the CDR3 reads TGTGCCAGCAGTGCTCCGACAGGGGGCACTGAAGCTTTCTTT. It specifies CASSAPTGGTEAFF.

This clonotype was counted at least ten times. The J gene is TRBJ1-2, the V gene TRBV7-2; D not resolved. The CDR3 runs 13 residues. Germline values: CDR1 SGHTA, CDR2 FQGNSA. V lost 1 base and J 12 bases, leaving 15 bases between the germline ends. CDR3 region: CASSLDSAWPDTF. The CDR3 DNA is TGTGCCAGCAGCTTAGACTCCGCGTGGCCGGACACCTTC.

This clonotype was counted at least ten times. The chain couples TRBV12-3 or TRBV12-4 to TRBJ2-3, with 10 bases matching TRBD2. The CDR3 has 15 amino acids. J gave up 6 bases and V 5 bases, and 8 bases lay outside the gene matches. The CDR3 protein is CASSTSGGAFDTQYF. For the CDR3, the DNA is TGTGCCAGCAGTACAAGCGGGGGGGCTTTTGATACGCAGTATTTT.

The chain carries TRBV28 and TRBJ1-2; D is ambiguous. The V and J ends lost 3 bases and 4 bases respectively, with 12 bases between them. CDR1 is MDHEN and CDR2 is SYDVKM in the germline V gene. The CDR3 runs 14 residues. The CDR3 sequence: CASSFHGVGYGYTF. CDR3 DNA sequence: TGTGCCAGCAGTTTTCACGGGGTGGGCTATGGCTACACCTTC.

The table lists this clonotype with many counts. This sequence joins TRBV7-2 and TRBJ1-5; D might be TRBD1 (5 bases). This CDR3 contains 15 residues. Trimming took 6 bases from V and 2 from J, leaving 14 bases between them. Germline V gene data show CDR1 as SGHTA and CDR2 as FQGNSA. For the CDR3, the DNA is TGTGCCAGCAGTCTGGGACGGGGGGGCAATCAGCCCCAGCATTTT. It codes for CASSLGRGGNQPQHF. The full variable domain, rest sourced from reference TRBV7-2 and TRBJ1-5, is GAGVSQSPSNKVTEKGKDVELRCDPISGHTALYWYRQSLGQGLEFLIYFQGNSAPDKSGLPSDRFSAERTGGSVSTLTIQRTQQEDSAVYLCASSLGRGGNQPQHFGDGTRLSIL.

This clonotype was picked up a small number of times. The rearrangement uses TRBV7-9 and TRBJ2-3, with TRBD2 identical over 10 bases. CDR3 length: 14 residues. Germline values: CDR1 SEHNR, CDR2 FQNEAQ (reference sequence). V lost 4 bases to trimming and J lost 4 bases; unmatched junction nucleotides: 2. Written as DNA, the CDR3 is TGTGCCAGCAGCTCGGGGACTAGCGCAGATACGCAGTATTTT. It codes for CASSSGTSADTQYF.